The 28 T cell receptor beta chains listed next were all sequenced from one sample in a study of early T cells in non-severe SARS-CoV-2 infection. Using its own MiXCR run on the 5' RACE reads, TCRdb lists one record per CDR3 protein. The sample yields fewer than 65,000 distinct CDR3 sequences, about 6% seen once. Sample: whole blood, taken at baseline. The receptors were sampled from an adult who was a healthcare worker with PCR-confirmed SARS-CoV-2 infection or an uninfected control (not recorded which).

This clonotype was observed at least ten times. The chain uses TRBV6-2 or TRBV6-3 and TRBJ2-3; 12 positions agree with TRBD2. V dropped 4 bases and J dropped 4; count of bases not matched to a gene: 0. CDR3 length: 14 residues. Germline V gives CDR1 MNHEY, CDR2 SVGEGT. This CDR3 is CASSWTSGADTQYF. The CDR3 nucleotides read TGTGCCAGCAGTTGGACTAGCGGGGCAGATACGCAGTATTTT.

This clonotype has at least ten counts. This chain links TRBV27 with TRBJ2-5; D remains unclear. Germline V gives CDR1 MNHEY, CDR2 SMNVEV (reference sequence). Trimming took 10 bases from V and 2 from J, leaving 8 bases between them. The CDR3 contains 11 residues. The CDR3 sequence: CATPRQETQYF. The CDR3 DNA reads TGTGCCACCCCCCGGCAAGAGACCCAGTACTTC.

This clonotype was observed a handful of times. This rearrangement joins TRBV5-1 to TRBJ2-3; D gene ambiguous. CDR3 length: 15 amino acids. CDR1 is SGHRS, CDR2 YFSETQ, per germline. V was trimmed by 0 bases and J by 2 bases, leaving 10 bases between them. DNA of the CDR3: TGCGCCAGCAGCTTGGTAATTACAGACACAGATACGCAGTATTTT. Its protein product is CASSLVITDTDTQYF. Supplemented by reference TRBV5-1 and TRBJ2-3, the full variable domain reads KAGVTQTPRYLIKTRGQQVTLSCSPISGHRSVSWYQQTPGQGLQFLFEYFSETQRNKGNFPGRFSGRQFSNSRSEMNVSTLELGDSALYLCASSLVITDTDTQYFGPGTRLTVL.

The J gene is TRBJ2-3, the V gene TRBV7-9; D gene unclear. The CDR3 has 19 amino acids. CDR1 is SEHNR and CDR2 is FQNEAQ in the germline V gene (reference sequence). V was cut by 0 bases and J by 1 base, with 20 bases left in between. CDR3 nucleotide sequence: TGTGCCAGCAGCTTAGCGCTGTTTAGAAGAAAACCCCGCACAGATACGCAGTATTTT. This codes for CASSLALFRRKPRTDTQYF.

This clonotype was counted many times. The chain links TRBV5-1 to TRBJ1-1; TRBD1 matches at 11 bases. The ends lost 4 bases at V and 10 bases at J; junction bases unmatched: 9. The CDR3 contains 14 residues. Per the germline V gene, CDR1 is SGHRS and CDR2 is YFSETQ. The CDR3 DNA reads TGCGCCAGCAGCGCCGACCCGGACAGGGGGCTAGCTTTCTTT. It translates to CASSADPDRGLAFF. Full variable domain (rest looked up from reference TRBV5-1 and TRBJ1-1): KAGVTQTPRYLIKTRGQQVTLSCSPISGHRSVSWYQQTPGQGLQFLFEYFSETQRNKGNFPGRFSGRQFSNSRSEMNVSTLELGDSALYLCASSADPDRGLAFFGQGTRLTVV.

This clonotype appeared a single time. V gene TRBV2 combines with J gene TRBJ2-7; TRBD2 matches at 7 bases. The CDR3 runs to 15 residues. Trimming cost V 1 base and J 2 bases; bases outside gene matches: 5. Germline V lookup: CDR1 SNHLY, CDR2 FYNNEI. The CDR3 protein is CASSEELAQTYEQYF. The CDR3 DNA sequence: TGTGCCAGCAGTGAAGAACTAGCGCAGACCTACGAGCAGTACTTC.

This clonotype occurred many times. This chain connects TRBV29-1 to TRBJ2-7; D remains unclear. V was trimmed by 2 bases and J by 2 bases, leaving 19 bases between them. Germline loops: CDR1 SQVTM, CDR2 ANQGSEA. The CDR3 spans 16 residues. The CDR3 DNA reads TGCAGCGTTGAATCGAACCCGGCCTTTATCCCCTACGAGCAGTACTTC. Translated: CSVESNPAFIPYEQYF.

This clonotype was counted at least ten times. The gene calls are TRBV12-3 or TRBV12-4 and TRBJ2-7; unclear D gene. This CDR3 has 13 residues. The V end was cut by 3 bases, the J end by 5 bases, with 11 bases between. The CDR3 loop is CASSLVRAHEQYF. In DNA form, the CDR3 reads TGTGCCAGCAGTTTGGTCCGGGCCCACGAGCAGTACTTC.

This clonotype was counted ten times or more. The V call is TRBV18, the J call TRBJ1-2; weak D call: TRBD1 (6 bases). CDR1 is KGHSH, CDR2 LQKENI, per germline. With 5 bases removed from V and 2 bases from J, the gap between germline ends came to 12 bases. The CDR3 is 14 amino acids. The CDR3 here is CASSTSTGNYGYTF. The CDR3 coding sequence is TGTGCCAGCTCAACCTCAACAGGGAACTATGGCTACACCTTC.

V is TRBV7-6 and J is TRBJ2-1; TRBD2 matches 9 bases. After removal of 1 base from V and 4 bases from J, the junction contained 2 bases not matched to a gene. Germline V gives CDR1 SGHVS, CDR2 FNYEAQ. The CDR3 is 15 residues long. As DNA, the CDR3 is TGTGCCAGCAGCTTAGTAGCGGGGGTATACAATGAGCAGTTCTTC. Protein product: CASSLVAGVYNEQFF. The full variable domain, in which reference TRBV7-6 and TRBJ2-1 provide the parts outside the CDR3, is GAGVSQSPRYKVTKRGQDVALRCDPISGHVSLYWYRQALGQGPEFLTYFNYEAQQDKSGLPNDRFSAERPEGSISTLTIQRTEQRDSAMYRCASSLVAGVYNEQFFGPGTRLTVL.

The chain recombines TRBV12-3 or TRBV12-4 with TRBJ1-2, with 12 bases identical to TRBD1. This CDR3 is 17 amino acids long. Trimming at V came to 6 bases and at J to 0 bases, leaving 8 bases not matched to a gene. CDR3 region: CASRPGTGGRANYGYTF. Here the CDR3 DNA reads TGTGCCAGCAGACCCGGGACAGGGGGCCGAGCTAACTATGGCTACACCTTC.

The chain carries TRBV29-1 and TRBJ2-1; 9 bases map to TRBD1. CDR1 and CDR2 (germline): SQVTM, ANQGSEA. The ends lost 4 bases at V and 0 bases at J; junction bases unmatched: 7. This CDR3 has 16 residues. CDR3 DNA: TGCAGCGTTGCTGACAGGGGGACAAACTCCTACAATGAGCAGTTCTTC. It yields the protein CSVADRGTNSYNEQFF.

The table lists this clonotype with many counts. The chain is built from TRBV28 and TRBJ1-5, with TRBD1 matching 8 bases. V lost 4 bases, J lost 8 bases, and 19 bases stayed unmatched. Germline V lookup: CDR1 MDHEN, CDR2 SYDVKM. The CDR3 loop spans 18 amino acids. The CDR3 protein is CASSSETGTGVVGKPQHF. As DNA, the CDR3 is TGTGCCAGCAGTTCCGAGACCGGGACAGGAGTGGTTGGCAAGCCCCAGCATTTT. Variable domain in full (rest from reference TRBV28 and TRBJ1-5): DVKVTQSSRYLVKRTGEKVFLECVQDMDHENMFWYRQDPGLGLRLIYFSYDVKMKEKGDIPEGYSVSREKKERFSLILESASTNQTSMYLCASSSETGTGVVGKPQHFGDGTRLSIL.

This clonotype was seen at least ten times. The chain joins TRBV20-1 to TRBJ2-1; 8 nucleotides match TRBD2. J gave up 2 bases and V 2 bases, and 5 bases lay outside the gene matches. The CDR3 has 15 residues. Germline values: CDR1 DFQATT, CDR2 SNEGSKA (reference sequence). The CDR3 nucleotides are TGCAGTGCTAGACCACTAGCGGTAGCCTACAATGAGCAGTTCTTC. Translating it yields CSARPLAVAYNEQFF.

J is TRBJ1-1 and V is TRBV11-3, with D possibly TRBD1 on 6 matching bases. This CDR3 has 13 amino acids. In germline, CDR1 is SGHNT, CDR2 YENEEA. V was shortened by 1 base and J by 3 bases, with 6 bases between the two germline ends. The CDR3 protein is CASSLAGDTEAFF. The CDR3 DNA reads TGTGCCAGCAGCTTAGCAGGGGACACTGAAGCTTTCTTT.

There are many counts of this clonotype. The gene calls are TRBV5-4 and TRBJ1-1; possible D gene TRBD1, 5 bases. Trimming cost V 0 bases and J 6 bases, with 15 bases left between them. The CDR3 is 15 amino acids. Germline V gives CDR1 SGHNT, CDR2 YYREEE (reference sequence). As DNA, the CDR3 is TGTGCCAGCAGCTTGGGACGGCCAGGGAAGTCTGAAGCTTTCTTT. The encoded protein is CASSLGRPGKSEAFF.

V usage is TRBV5-1 and J usage is TRBJ1-2; no definite D call. Per the germline V gene, CDR1 is SGHRS and CDR2 is YFSETQ. The CDR3 sequence is 14 residues long. The V gene lost 1 base and the J gene lost 8 bases, with 15 bases spanning the gap. The CDR3 loop is CASSLTLAQEGYTF. DNA of the CDR3: TGCGCCAGCAGCTTGACGCTCGCCCAGGAAGGCTACACCTTC.

This clonotype was seen only a few times. This chain links TRBV28 with TRBJ2-3, with D perhaps matching TRBD2 (6 bases). The CDR3 extends over 16 amino acids. Looked up from germline, CDR1 is MDHEN and CDR2 is SYDVKM. The V gene lost 5 bases and the J gene lost 1 base, with 16 bases spanning the gap. CDR3: CASSRGDSQGTDTQYF. In DNA form, the CDR3 reads TGTGCCAGCAGTCGCGGGGACTCACAAGGCACAGATACGCAGTATTTT.

This clonotype was recorded at least ten times. The rearrangement uses TRBV11-3 and TRBJ2-1, with 7 bases that match TRBD1. Germline trimming cut 8 bases from V and 9 bases from J; bases unmatched to any gene: 4. Germline CDR1 reads SGHNT; CDR2 reads YENEEA. This CDR3 is 11 amino acids long. CDR3 residues: CASAKGAEQFF. For the CDR3, the DNA is TGTGCCAGCGCCAAGGGGGCTGAGCAGTTCTTC.

The table lists this clonotype with many counts. The chain links TRBV29-1 to TRBJ2-3; D is possibly TRBD1 or TRBD2 (6 bases each). V was pared by 7 bases and J by 6 bases, with 17 bases between. The length of the CDR3 is 13 residues. CDR1 is SQVTM, CDR2 ANQGSEA, per germline. CDR3 nucleotides: TGCAGCGCCGGCGGGACACGGCTCGATACGCAGTATTTT. This codes for CSAGGTRLDTQYF.

This clonotype was recorded at least ten times. V usage is TRBV5-1 and J usage is TRBJ2-1; 9 positions match TRBD2. This CDR3 is built from 15 residues. Germline values: CDR1 SGHRS, CDR2 YFSETQ. With 4 bases clipped from V and 3 bases from J, the junction kept 5 bases outside the gene matches. This chain's CDR3 is CASSPASGVYNEQFF. CDR3 coding DNA: TGCGCCAGCAGCCCTGCTAGCGGGGTCTACAATGAGCAGTTCTTC.

This clonotype occurred many times. This chain uses TRBV24-1 with TRBJ2-3; D is unresolved. In germline, CDR1 is KGHDR, CDR2 SFDVKD. The CDR3 length is 12 residues. V lost 4 bases and J lost 5, with 6 bases in between. The CDR3 region has the DNA TGTGCCACCAGTGAAAATAGAGATACGCAGTATTTT. This translates into CATSENRDTQYF.

This clonotype was counted many times. The chain uses TRBV6-5 and TRBJ2-1; tentatively, D is TRBD1 or TRBD2 (5 bases each). From germline, CDR1 is MNHEY and CDR2 SVGAGI. V was cut by 2 bases and J by 6 bases, with 11 bases left in between. The CDR3 length is 14 residues. The CDR3 region has the DNA TGTGCCAGCAGTTACCTCGGGACGAGCAATGAGCAGTTCTTC. It encodes CASSYLGTSNEQFF.

This clonotype was seen many times. The chain couples TRBV28 to TRBJ2-1; D might be TRBD2 (5 bases). V was trimmed by 5 bases and J by 1 base, leaving 24 bases between them. In germline, CDR1 is MDHEN, CDR2 SYDVKM. The CDR3 extends over 19 amino acids. The CDR3, as DNA: TGTGCCAGCAGTCCACATCCCTTAGCTTCGAGGGAGTCCTACAATGAGCAGTTCTTC. Amino acid sequence: CASSPHPLASRESYNEQFF.

This clonotype appeared many times. V usage is TRBV5-1 and J usage is TRBJ2-7, with D possibly TRBD2 on 6 matching bases. CDR1 and CDR2 (germline): SGHRS, YFSETQ. Trimming removed 1 base from V and 0 bases from J, with 23 bases in between. The CDR3 is 19 residues long. This chain's CDR3 is CASSLPRIELAGFSYEQYF. In DNA, the CDR3 is TGCGCCAGCAGCTTGCCCAGGATTGAGTTGGCGGGATTCTCCTACGAGCAGTACTTC.

This clonotype occurred many times. The V and J genes are TRBV11-2 and TRBJ1-1, with 7 positions matching TRBD1. This CDR3 is built from 15 residues. V was pared by 0 bases and J by 4 bases, with 5 bases of the junction left unmatched. Germline V gene sequence: CDR1 SGHAT, CDR2 FQNNGV. The CDR3 region is CASSLDWQGVTEAFF. The CDR3 bases are TGTGCCAGCAGCTTAGATTGGCAGGGGGTCACTGAAGCTTTCTTT.

The table lists this clonotype with a count of one. One end of the junction does not line up with germline, which may come from a read error. The chain combines TRBV11-2 with TRBJ2-3; D uncertain. The germline gives CDR1 SGHAT, CDR2 FQNNGV. There are 12 residues in the CDR3. CDR3 coding DNA: TGTGCCAGCCGCTTAGATCTCTATACGCAGTATTTT. It translates to CASRLDLYTQYF.

This clonotype appeared many times. V is TRBV10-2 and J is TRBJ1-2; no definite D call. Per the germline V gene, CDR1 is WSHSY and CDR2 is SAAADI. The V end lost 3 bases, the J end lost 5 bases, and 7 bases lay between the germline ends. The CDR3 runs 12 residues. The CDR3 region is CASSEVGYGYTF. The CDR3, as DNA: TGCGCCAGCAGTGAAGTCGGGTATGGCTACACCTTC.